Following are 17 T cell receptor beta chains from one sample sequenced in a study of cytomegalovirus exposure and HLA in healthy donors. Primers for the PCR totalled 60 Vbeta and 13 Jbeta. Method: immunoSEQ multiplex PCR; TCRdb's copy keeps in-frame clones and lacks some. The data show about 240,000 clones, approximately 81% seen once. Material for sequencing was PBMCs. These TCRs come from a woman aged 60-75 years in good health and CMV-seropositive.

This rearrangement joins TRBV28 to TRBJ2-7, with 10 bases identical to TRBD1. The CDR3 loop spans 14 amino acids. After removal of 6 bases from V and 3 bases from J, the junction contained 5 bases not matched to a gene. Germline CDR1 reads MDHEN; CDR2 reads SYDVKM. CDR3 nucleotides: TGTGCCAGCAGCCCTGGGGACAGGGGCTACGAGCAGTACTTC. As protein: CASSPGDRGYEQYF.

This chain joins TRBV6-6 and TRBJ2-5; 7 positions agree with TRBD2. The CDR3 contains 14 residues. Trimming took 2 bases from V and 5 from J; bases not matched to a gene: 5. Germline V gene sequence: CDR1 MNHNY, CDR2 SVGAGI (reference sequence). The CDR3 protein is CASSYNLGGETQYF. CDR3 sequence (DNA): TGTGCCAGCAGTTACAATCTGGGAGGGGAGACCCAGTACTTC.

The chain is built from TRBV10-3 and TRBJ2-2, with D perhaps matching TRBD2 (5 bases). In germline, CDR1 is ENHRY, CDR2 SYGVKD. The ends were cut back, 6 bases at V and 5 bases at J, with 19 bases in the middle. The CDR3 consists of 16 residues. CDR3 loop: CAISRGGGLGTGELFF. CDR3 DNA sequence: TGTGCCATCAGCCGCGGAGGAGGTTTAGGAACCGGGGAGCTGTTTTTT.

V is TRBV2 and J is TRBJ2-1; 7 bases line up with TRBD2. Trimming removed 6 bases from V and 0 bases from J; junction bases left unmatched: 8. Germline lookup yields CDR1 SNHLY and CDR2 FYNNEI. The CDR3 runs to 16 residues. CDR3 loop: CASSPPGGSSYNEQFF. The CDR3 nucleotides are TGTGCCAGCAGCCCCCCCGGCGGGAGCTCCTACAATGAGCAGTTCTTC.

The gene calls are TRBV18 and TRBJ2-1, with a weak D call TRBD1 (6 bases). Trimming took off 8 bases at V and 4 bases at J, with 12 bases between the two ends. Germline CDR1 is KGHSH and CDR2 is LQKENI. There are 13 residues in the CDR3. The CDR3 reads CASTRQVYNEQFF. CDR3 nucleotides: TGTGCCAGCACTCGACAGGTTTACAATGAGCAGTTCTTC.

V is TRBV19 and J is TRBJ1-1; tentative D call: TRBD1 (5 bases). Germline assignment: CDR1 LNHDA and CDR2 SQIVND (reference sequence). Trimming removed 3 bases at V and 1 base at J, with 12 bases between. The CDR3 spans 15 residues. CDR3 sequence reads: CASSISGGTNTEAFF. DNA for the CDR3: TGTGCCAGTAGTATCTCAGGAGGGACGAACACTGAAGCTTTCTTT.

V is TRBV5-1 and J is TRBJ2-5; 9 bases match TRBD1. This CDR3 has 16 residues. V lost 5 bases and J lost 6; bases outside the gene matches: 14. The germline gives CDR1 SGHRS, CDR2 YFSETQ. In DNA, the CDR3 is TGCGCCAGCAGAGCGACGGGACAGGGTTTAGAAAAGACCCAGTACTTC. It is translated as CASRATGQGLEKTQYF.

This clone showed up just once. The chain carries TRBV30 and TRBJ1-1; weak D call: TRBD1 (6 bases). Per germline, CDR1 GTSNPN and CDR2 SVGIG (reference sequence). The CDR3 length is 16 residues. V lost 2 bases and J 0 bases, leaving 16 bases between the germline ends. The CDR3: CAWSFEGGLMNTEAFF. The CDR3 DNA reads TGTGCCTGGAGTTTCGAGGGGGGGCTGATGAACACTGAAGCTTTCTTT. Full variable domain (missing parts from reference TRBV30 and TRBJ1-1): SQTIHQWPATLVQPVGSPLSLECTVEGTSNPNLYWYRQAAGRGLQLLFYSVGIGQISSEVPQNLSASRPQDRQFILSSKKLLLSDSGFYLCAWSFEGGLMNTEAFFGQGTRLTVV.

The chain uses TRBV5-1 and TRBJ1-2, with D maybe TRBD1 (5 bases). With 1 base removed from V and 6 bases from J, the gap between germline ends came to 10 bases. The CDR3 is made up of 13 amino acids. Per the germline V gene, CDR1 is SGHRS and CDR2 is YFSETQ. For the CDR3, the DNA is TGCGCCAGCAGCTTGACGGGGGAAAATGGCTACACCTTC. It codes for CASSLTGENGYTF.

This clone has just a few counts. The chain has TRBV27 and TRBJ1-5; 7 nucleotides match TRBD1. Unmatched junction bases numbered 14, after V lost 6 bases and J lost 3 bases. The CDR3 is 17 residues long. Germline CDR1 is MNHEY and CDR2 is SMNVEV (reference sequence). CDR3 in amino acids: CASRPSRDSAFNQPQHF. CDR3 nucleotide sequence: TGTGCCAGCAGGCCTTCCCGGGACAGCGCATTCAATCAGCCCCAGCATTTT.

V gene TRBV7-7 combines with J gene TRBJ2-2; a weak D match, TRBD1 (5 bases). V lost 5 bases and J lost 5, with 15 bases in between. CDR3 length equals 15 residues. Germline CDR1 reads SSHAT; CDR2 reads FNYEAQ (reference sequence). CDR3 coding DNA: TGTGCCAGCAGCAAAGGAAGGGGAATGACCGGGGAGCTGTTTTTT. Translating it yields CASSKGRGMTGELFF.

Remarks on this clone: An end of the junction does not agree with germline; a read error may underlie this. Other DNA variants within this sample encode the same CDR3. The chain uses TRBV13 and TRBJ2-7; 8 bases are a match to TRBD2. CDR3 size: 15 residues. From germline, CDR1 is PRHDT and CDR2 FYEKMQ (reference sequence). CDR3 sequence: CASSLGLALSYEQYF. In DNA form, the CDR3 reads TGCGCCAGCAGCTTAGGACTAGCCCTGTCCTACGAGCAGTACTTC.

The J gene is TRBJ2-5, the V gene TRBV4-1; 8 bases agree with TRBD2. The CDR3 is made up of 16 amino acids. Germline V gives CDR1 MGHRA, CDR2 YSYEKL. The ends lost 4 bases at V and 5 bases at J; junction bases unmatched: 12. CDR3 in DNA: TGCGCCAGCAGCCCCAGGGAGCGGGAGTGGGGGGAGACCCAGTACTTC. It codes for CASSPREREWGETQYF.

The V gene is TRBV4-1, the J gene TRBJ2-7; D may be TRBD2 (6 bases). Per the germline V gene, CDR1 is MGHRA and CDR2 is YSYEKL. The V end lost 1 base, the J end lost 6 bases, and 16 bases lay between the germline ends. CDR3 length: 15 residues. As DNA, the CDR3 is TGCGCCAGCAGCCAAGTCAGCGGGTTCTTTGCCGAGCAGTACTTC. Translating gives CASSQVSGFFAEQYF.

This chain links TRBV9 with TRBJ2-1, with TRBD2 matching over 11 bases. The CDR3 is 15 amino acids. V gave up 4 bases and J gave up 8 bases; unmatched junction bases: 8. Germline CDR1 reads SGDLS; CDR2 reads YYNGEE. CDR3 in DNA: TGTGCCAGCAGCCCCCAGCTAGCGGGAGGTGATGAGCAGTTCTTC. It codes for CASSPQLAGGDEQFF.

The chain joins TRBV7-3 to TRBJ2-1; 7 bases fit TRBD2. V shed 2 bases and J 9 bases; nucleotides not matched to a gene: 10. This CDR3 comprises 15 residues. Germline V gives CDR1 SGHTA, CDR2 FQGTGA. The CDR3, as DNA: TGTGCCAGCAGCTTAGATCCGCGGGAGTATGCTGAGCAGTTCTTC. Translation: CASSLDPREYAEQFF.

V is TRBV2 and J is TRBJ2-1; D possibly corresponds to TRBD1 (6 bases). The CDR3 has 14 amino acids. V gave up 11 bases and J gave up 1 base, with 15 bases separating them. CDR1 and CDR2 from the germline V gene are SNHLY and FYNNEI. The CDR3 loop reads CAGIDRRSYNEQFF. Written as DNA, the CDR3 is TGTGCCGGCATTGACAGGAGGTCCTACAATGAGCAGTTCTTC.